Sequencing of this TCR beta chain was carried out in a study of response to subunit inactivated influenza vaccine. Findings and caveats of the study: The authors put forward the suggestion that each seasonal influenza vaccination may bring in only a limited number of new T cells.

MiXCR, run by TCRdb on the RT-PCR reads, gives a single entry per CDR3 protein. This table has around 850,000 distinct CDR3 sequences, about 18% appearing once. Comment on this clonotype: The antigen remains unidentified. The junction shows a germline mismatch at one end, possibly a read error.

Germline V CDR1 and CDR2: MNHEY, SVGEGT. This CDR3 has 12 residues. The chain links TRBV6-2 or TRBV6-3 to TRBJ2-1, with D perhaps matching TRBD2 (7 bases). The specimen was PBMCs from blood, collected roughly 5 days after vaccination. This TCR was sampled from a man aged 50 to 60 who received an inactivated influenza vaccine. In nucleotides, the CDR3 is TGTGCCAGCAGTACCCGGAGGGGGGGGCTCGTCTTC. Protein: CASSTRRGGLVF.